This TCR beta chain was sequenced in a study of blood T cell repertoires in COVID-19. In the study overall: Sites across the United States, Italy and Spain contributed samples from acute and convalescent COVID-19. The cDNA or gDNA used as material had been derived from T cells, B-cell-depleted T cells, or PBMCs.

Study processing details: Amplification of reference gene primers provided the estimated nucleated cell counts. The assay was immunoSEQ multiplex PCR, and TCRdb's table has in-frame clones only and misses some. That table is the source of V, J and clone size, and D and trimming were worked out from the DNA. Of about 210,000 clones in the sample, around 83% were seen once. The sequence was obtained from a woman in her fifties or sixties with acute or convalescent COVID-19. The source material was peripheral blood.

The chain's CDR3 is CASSFSTGTQYF. In DNA, the CDR3 is TGTGCCAGCAGCTTTTCAACTGGGACCCAGTACTTC. The genes are TRBV7-9 and TRBJ2-5; D remains ambiguous. This CDR3 is 12 amino acids long. The germline gives CDR1 SEHNR, CDR2 FQNEAQ (reference sequence). V was trimmed by 3 bases and J by 7 bases, leaving 9 bases between them.